Sequencing of this T cell receptor (beta chain) was carried out in a study of regulatory T cells in long-lasting Graves disease. J was trimmed by 5 bases and V by 2 bases; bases with no gene match: 3. The CDR3 is made up of 14 amino acids. Germline V gene lookup returns CDR1 SQVTM and CDR2 ANQGSEA. Investigators prepared the TCR beta libraries by applying iRepertoire HTBI primers and Arm-PCR of CDR3 regions. Each CDR3 protein gets one entry after TCRdb re-called the multiplex PCR reads with MiXCR. The sample has approximately 400,000 distinct CDR3 sequences; about 15% are singletons. The time point here: newly diagnosed GD, antithyroid drugs for less than 3 months. TCR sequences were obtained from RNA taken from PBMCs. This clonotype was detected many times. Separately, the same data were catalogued under a study of T cells in Graves' hyperthyroidism and ophthalmopathy.

The origin of this receptor is a woman aged 40 to 50 with Graves disease. This chain uses TRBV29-1 with TRBJ2-3; 11 bases map to TRBD2. Sample: peripheral blood mononuclear cells (PBMCs), taken at new diagnosis, from a patient treated with antithyroid drugs. For the CDR3, the DNA is TGCAGCGTTGAACCGGGACTAGCGGTAGATACGCAGTATTTT. Its translation: CSVEPGLAVDTQYF.